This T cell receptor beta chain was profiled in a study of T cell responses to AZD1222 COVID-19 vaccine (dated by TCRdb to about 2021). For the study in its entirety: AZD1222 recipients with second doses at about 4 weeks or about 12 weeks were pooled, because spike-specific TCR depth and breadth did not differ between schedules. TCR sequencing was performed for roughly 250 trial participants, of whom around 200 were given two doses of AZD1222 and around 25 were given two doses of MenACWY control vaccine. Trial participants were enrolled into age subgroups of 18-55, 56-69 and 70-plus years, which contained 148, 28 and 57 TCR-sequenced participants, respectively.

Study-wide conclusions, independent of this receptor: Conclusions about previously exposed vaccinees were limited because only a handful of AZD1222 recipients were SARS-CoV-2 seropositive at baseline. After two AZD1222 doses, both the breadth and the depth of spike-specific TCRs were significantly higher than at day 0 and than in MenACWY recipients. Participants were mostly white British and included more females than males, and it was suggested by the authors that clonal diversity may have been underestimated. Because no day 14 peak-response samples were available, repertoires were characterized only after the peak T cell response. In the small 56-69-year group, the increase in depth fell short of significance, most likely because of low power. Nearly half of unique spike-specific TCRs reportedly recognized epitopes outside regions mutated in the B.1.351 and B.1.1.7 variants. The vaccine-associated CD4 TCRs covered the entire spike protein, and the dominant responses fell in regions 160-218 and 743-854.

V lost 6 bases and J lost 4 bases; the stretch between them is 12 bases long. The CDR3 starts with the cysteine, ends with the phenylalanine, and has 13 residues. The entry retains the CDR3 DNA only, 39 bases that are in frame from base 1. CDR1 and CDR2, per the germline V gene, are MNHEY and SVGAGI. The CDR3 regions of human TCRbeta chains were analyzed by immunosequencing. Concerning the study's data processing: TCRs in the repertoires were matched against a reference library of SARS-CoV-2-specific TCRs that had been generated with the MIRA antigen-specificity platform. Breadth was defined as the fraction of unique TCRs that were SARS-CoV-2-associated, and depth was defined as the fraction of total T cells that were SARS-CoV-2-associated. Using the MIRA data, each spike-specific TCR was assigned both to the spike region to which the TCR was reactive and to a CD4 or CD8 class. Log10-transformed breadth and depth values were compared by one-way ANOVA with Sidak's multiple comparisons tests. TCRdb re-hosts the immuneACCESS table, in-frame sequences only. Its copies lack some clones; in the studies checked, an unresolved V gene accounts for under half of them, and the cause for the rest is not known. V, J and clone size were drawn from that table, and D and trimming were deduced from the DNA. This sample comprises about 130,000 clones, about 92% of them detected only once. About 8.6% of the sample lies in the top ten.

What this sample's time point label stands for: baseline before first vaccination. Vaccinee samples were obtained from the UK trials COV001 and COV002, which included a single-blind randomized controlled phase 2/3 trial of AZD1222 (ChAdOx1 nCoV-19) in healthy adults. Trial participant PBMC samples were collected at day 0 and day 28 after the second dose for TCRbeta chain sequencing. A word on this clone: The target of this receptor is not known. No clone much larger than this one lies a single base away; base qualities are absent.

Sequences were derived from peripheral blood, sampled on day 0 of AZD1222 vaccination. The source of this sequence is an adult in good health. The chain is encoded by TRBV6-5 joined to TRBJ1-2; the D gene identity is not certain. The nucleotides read TGTGCCAGCAGCCTAGATCCGTTCTATGGCTACACCTTC. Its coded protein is CASSLDPFYGYTF.